A single sample gave rise to the 21 T cell receptor beta chains below, sequenced in a study of blood T cell repertoires in COVID-19. TCRdb's copy holds only in-frame clones and misses some; the assay was immunoSEQ multiplex PCR. Of roughly 250,000 clones listed, approximately 84% are singletons. The specimen was peripheral blood. The receptor set was obtained from a human donor in a cohort sampled during active COVID-19.

This clone was picked up one time. CDR3 nucleotides: TGTGCCAGCAGCTTAACTAGACTTAGCACAGATACGCAGTATTTT. It yields the protein CASSLTRLSTDTQYF. This chain connects TRBV13 to TRBJ2-3; TRBD2 is a possible D gene (5 bases). CDR3 size: 15 residues. Germline V CDR1 and CDR2: PRHDT, FYEKMQ (reference sequence). V lost 2 bases and J lost 0, with 9 bases in between.

The genes are TRBV15 and TRBJ2-5; D ambiguous. Germline loops: CDR1 LNHNV, CDR2 YYDKDF (reference sequence). The germline V and J ends were trimmed by 0 bases and 1 base, with 6 bases remaining between them. The CDR3 contains 14 residues. The CDR3 sequence is CATSRDLVQETQYF. The CDR3 coding sequence is TGTGCCACCAGCAGAGATCTAGTCCAAGAGACCCAGTACTTC.

The chain carries TRBV4-2 and TRBJ2-3, with D possibly matching TRBD1 (6 bases). V lost 4 bases and J lost 2, with 13 bases in between. CDR3 length: 15 residues. Germline V gives CDR1 LGHNA, CDR2 YNFKEQ. CDR3 region: CASSPRQDFTDTQYF. The CDR3 nucleotides are TGTGCCAGCAGCCCTAGACAGGACTTCACAGATACGCAGTATTTT.

This sequence joins TRBV5-1 and TRBJ2-7; 9 bases line up with TRBD1. Losses at the gene ends were 4 bases for V and 3 bases for J; bases not matched to a gene: 5. The CDR3 is 14 amino acids. Per germline, CDR1 SGHRS and CDR2 YFSETQ. The CDR3 loop reads CASSPTGQGYEQYF. Written as DNA, the CDR3 is TGCGCCAGCAGCCCTACGGGACAGGGCTACGAGCAGTACTTC.

This clone was seen many times. The J gene is TRBJ1-1, the V gene TRBV4-2, with 9 nucleotides matching TRBD1. CDR3 length equals 15 residues. Germline lookup yields CDR1 LGHNA and CDR2 YNFKEQ. Trimming took 5 bases from V and 7 from J; bases not matched to a gene: 11. In nucleotides, the CDR3 is TGTGCCAGCAGCTTACCACAGGGGGCTAATAGTGAAGCTTTCTTT. Encoded protein: CASSLPQGANSEAFF.

This chain connects TRBV10-2 to TRBJ1-3; D is perhaps TRBD1 (6 bases). The CDR3 extends over 13 amino acids. CDR1 WSHSY and CDR2 SAAADI come from the germline V gene. V dropped 7 bases and J dropped 4 bases, with 11 bases sitting between them. The CDR3 DNA sequence: TGCGCCAGCATGGCAGGGGCGGGAAACACCATATATTTT. It codes for CASMAGAGNTIYF.

The chain employs TRBV18 and TRBJ2-1, with 14 bases that match TRBD2. Germline-derived CDR1 and CDR2 are KGHSH and LQKENI. This CDR3 is 18 amino acids long. The junction had 11 bases not matched to a gene; V was cut back by 3 bases and J by 7 bases. DNA of the CDR3: TGTGCCAGCTCACCGGTCGGACTAGCGGGGGGCCGGGGGAATGAGCAGTTCTTC. Protein sequence: CASSPVGLAGGRGNEQFF.

The chain employs TRBV5-1 and TRBJ2-3; TRBD1 is a possible D gene (5 bases). There are 15 residues in the CDR3. Trimming pared 1 base from V and 4 bases from J, leaving 13 bases between. Germline V gene lookup returns CDR1 SGHRS and CDR2 YFSETQ. The chain's CDR3 is CASSLWQGEADTQYF. The CDR3 DNA sequence: TGCGCCAGCAGCTTGTGGCAGGGTGAAGCAGATACGCAGTATTTT.

The rearrangement joins TRBV27 to TRBJ1-5; D is undetermined. V lost 6 bases to trimming and J lost 6 bases, with 15 bases between them. This CDR3 spans 14 amino acids. The germline CDR1 and CDR2 sequences are MNHEY and SMNVEV (reference sequence). CDR3 sequence reads: CASRPIGGVQPQHF. Here the CDR3 DNA reads TGTGCCAGCAGACCGATCGGCGGGGTTCAGCCCCAGCATTTT.

The V call is TRBV27, the J call TRBJ2-2; perhaps TRBD2 as D (5 bases). CDR3 length: 18 residues. Trimming stripped 2 bases from V and 4 bases from J, with 20 bases between. Germline V CDR1 and CDR2: MNHEY, SMNVEV (reference sequence). The CDR3 loop is CASSLPPEGPRGTGELFF. DNA of the CDR3: TGTGCCAGCAGTTTACCCCCCGAGGGTCCCCGGGGCACCGGGGAGCTGTTTTTT.

This clone was seen a handful of times. The chain carries TRBV25-1 and TRBJ2-7, with 10 bases identical to TRBD2. This CDR3 region has 15 residues. The ends lost 1 base at V and 4 bases at J; junction bases unmatched: 4. In germline, CDR1 is MGHDK, CDR2 SYGVNS. The CDR3 region is CASSESGSGRYEQYF. The CDR3 nucleotides read TGTGCCAGCAGTGAATCGGGTAGCGGGAGGTACGAGCAGTACTTC.

This clone appeared a few times. The V gene is TRBV24-1, the J gene TRBJ1-1, with 9 bases aligning to TRBD1. The CDR3 has 13 residues. The junction had 8 bases not matched to a gene; V was cut back by 3 bases and J by 13 bases. Germline CDR1 is KGHDR and CDR2 is SFDVKD. CDR3 in DNA: TGTGCCACCAGTGATCATGGACAGGGGCGGTATTTCTTT. It encodes CATSDHGQGRYFF.

V is TRBV7-8 and J is TRBJ2-5; D is possibly TRBD1 (7 bases). The V end lost 4 bases, the J end lost 5 bases, and 17 bases lay between the germline ends. The CDR3 contains 15 residues. Germline V gives CDR1 SGHVS, CDR2 FQNEAQ. CDR3 sequence (DNA): TGTGCCAGCAGCTCCACTACAGGGGACTGGGAGACCCAGTACTTC. Protein sequence: CASSSTTGDWETQYF. Filled out from reference TRBV7-8 and TRBJ2-5, the complete variable domain reads GAGVSQSPRYKVAKRGQDVALRCDPISGHVSLFWYQQALGQGPEFLTYFQNEAQLDKSGLPSDRFFAERPEGSVSTLKIQRTQQEDSAVYLCASSSTTGDWETQYFGPGTRLLVL.

This clone came up once. The chain has TRBV19 and TRBJ2-7, with TRBD2 identical over 9 bases. With 5 bases clipped from V and 6 bases from J, the junction kept 5 bases outside the gene matches. Germline loops: CDR1 LNHDA, CDR2 SQIVND (reference sequence). This CDR3 region has 13 residues. In DNA, the CDR3 is TGTGCCAGTAGTGGACTAGCGTCGCGCGAGCAGTACTTC. Protein sequence: CASSGLASREQYF.

V gene TRBV28 combines with J gene TRBJ2-5, with TRBD2 as a possible D gene (6 bases). Trimming left V 3 bases short and J 4 bases short, with 12 bases between. This CDR3 contains 14 residues. Germline V CDR1 and CDR2: MDHEN, SYDVKM. The CDR3 DNA is TGTGCCAGCAGTTTCACTGGAGGGAGAGAGACCCAGTACTTC. This codes for CASSFTGGRETQYF.

This clone came up a few times. CDR3 loop: CASRREDGPYEQYF. CDR3 in DNA: TGTGCCAGTAGACGGGAGGACGGACCTTACGAGCAGTACTTC. The gene calls are TRBV19 and TRBJ2-7; 7 nucleotides match TRBD2. Trimming at V came to 6 bases and at J to 4 bases, leaving 9 bases not matched to a gene. The CDR3 consists of 14 residues. The germline gives CDR1 LNHDA, CDR2 SQIVND (reference sequence).

The chain employs TRBV5-1 and TRBJ1-5; 7 bases map to TRBD1. CDR1 is SGHRS, CDR2 YFSETQ, per germline. With V trimmed by 4 bases and J by 6 bases, 4 bases remained unmatched. The CDR3 has 13 amino acids. The CDR3 loop is CASSRQGGQPQHF. The CDR3 DNA follows: TGCGCCAGCAGCCGACAGGGAGGTCAGCCCCAGCATTTT.

The chain employs TRBV6-2 or TRBV6-3 and TRBJ1-5; D might be TRBD1 (6 bases). V was pared by 0 bases and J by 1 base, with 10 bases between. The V gene's germline CDR1 is MNHEY and CDR2 SVGEGT. This CDR3 is built from 16 residues. CDR3 loop: CASSYSAGASNQPQHF. The CDR3 region has the DNA TGTGCCAGCAGTTACTCCGCAGGGGCCAGCAATCAGCCCCAGCATTTT.

The rearrangement uses TRBV5-1 and TRBJ2-2; 11 bases are shared with TRBD1. V shed 4 bases and J 4 bases; nucleotides not matched to a gene: 9. This CDR3 comprises 17 residues. Germline V gene sequence: CDR1 SGHRS, CDR2 YFSETQ. CDR3 amino acids: CASSATTGTGGTGELFF. CDR3 nucleotide sequence: TGCGCCAGCAGCGCGACAACCGGGACAGGGGGCACCGGGGAGCTGTTTTTT.

V is TRBV20-1 and J is TRBJ2-7, with D possibly being TRBD2 (5 bases). V shed 5 bases and J shed 7 bases, with 9 bases lying between them. CDR3 length: 10 residues. CDR1 is DFQATT, CDR2 SNEGSKA, per germline (reference sequence). DNA for the CDR3: TGCAGTGCTGTACGAGGGGAGCAGTACTTC. Protein sequence: CSAVRGEQYF.

This chain links TRBV9 with TRBJ2-7; 10 nucleotides agree with TRBD1. Germline CDR1 reads SGDLS; CDR2 reads YYNGEE. The CDR3 runs to 15 residues. The ends lost 2 bases at V and 6 bases at J; junction bases unmatched: 8. The CDR3 DNA reads as TGTGCCAGCAGCGTTATGGGACAGGGGATCTCCGAGCAGTACTTC. Protein sequence: CASSVMGQGISEQYF.